The rows below give T cell receptor beta chains drawn from one sample of a study of Ad26.COV2.S vaccination and SARS-CoV-2 variants. Clones were sequenced by immunoSEQ multiplex PCR, and TCRdb holds only the in-frame ones, with some missing. This sample carries 300,000 to 500,000 clones, 70% to 90% of them seen once, and the ten largest clones take 3.5%. The sample in question was peripheral blood, obtained in a trial of Ad26.COV2.S vaccine versus placebo. The receptors were gathered from a person aged 18-60 years who received the Ad26.COV2.S COVID-19 vaccine or a placebo. Each CDR3 is given with its conserved first and last residue. A D gene is named only where the DNA matches it firmly. Clone size is not always given. Where it is, it says once, few, many or a class for expanded clones.

>TRBV11-2|TRBD2|TRBJ2-1|.
TGTGCCAGCAGCTTAAAACCCGCCGGGACTAGCAAGCAGTTCTTC
CASSLKPAGTSKQFF
>TRBV5-8|.|TRBJ2-3|.
TGTGCCAGCAGCGGGGGTTTGTTAGTGTCGAGCACAGATACGCAGTATTTT
CASSGGLLVSSTDTQYF
>TRBV19|.|TRBJ2-5|once
TGTGCCTCAAGGGCCCGACAGCACCAAGAGACCCAGTACTTC
CASRARQHQETQYF
>TRBV2|TRBD1|TRBJ1-6|.
TGTGCCAGCAGTTCCTTGACAGGGGGATACTCACCCCTCCACTTT
CASSSLTGGYSPLHF
>TRBV5-1|TRBD2|TRBJ2-3|.
TGCGCCAGCAGCCCTCCGCGGGGGGGCACAGATACGCAGTATTTT
CASSPPRGGTDTQYF
>TRBV10-2|.|TRBJ2-2|.
TGCGCCAGCAGACTCGGCGGGGACGCCGGGGAGCTGTTTTTT
CASRLGGDAGELFF
>TRBV9|TRBD1|TRBJ1-6|once
TGTGCCAGCAGCGCTGGGACAGGGCTCGACGATTCACCCCTCCACTTT
CASSAGTGLDDSPLHF
>TRBV5-4|.|TRBJ1-1|.
TGTGCCAGCAGTAAGACAGGGAACACTGAAGCTTTCTTT
CASSKTGNTEAFF
>TRBV5-6|.|TRBJ1-5|.
TGTGCCAGCAGCTTATGGGGCCCGGGCAATCAGCCCCAGCATTTT
CASSLWGPGNQPQHF
>TRBV7-9|.|TRBJ1-2|few
TGTGCCAGCAGCAACCCCCGAGAACGAGGTGGCTACACCTTC
CASSNPRERGGYTF
>TRBV19|TRBD1|TRBJ1-1|.
TGTGCCAGTAGCCCTACAGGGGGAGAGTTTGTTACTGAAGCTTTCTTT
CASSPTGGEFVTEAFF
>TRBV5-1|.|TRBJ1-1|.
TGCGCCAGCAGCTATAGAGGCACTGAAGCTTTCTTT
CASSYRGTEAFF
>TRBV9|.|TRBJ2-6|.
TGTGCCAGCAGCGTAATGGGGGCCAACGTCCTGACTTTC
CASSVMGANVLTF
>TRBV2|TRBD1|TRBJ1-4|.
TGTGCCAGCAGCCTCAAGACAGGGTACGGTAATGAAAAACTGTTTTTT
CASSLKTGYGNEKLFF
>TRBV7-8|TRBD2|TRBJ2-2|.
TGTGCCAGCCGCCAGCCGGGGGGAGACACCGGGGAGCTGTTTTTT
CASRQPGGDTGELFF
>TRBV5-1|TRBD2|TRBJ2-2|once
TGCGCCAGCAGCTCGGCTAGCGGGGGGGCCGGGTACACCGGGGAGCTGTTTTTT
CASSSASGGAGYTGELFF
>TRBV7-9|.|TRBJ1-1|.
TGTGCCAGCAGCCCCAACATGGGGCCAAACACTGAAGCTTTCTTT
CASSPNMGPNTEAFF
>TRBV6-5|TRBD2|TRBJ2-2|.
TGTGCCAGCAGCTCACTAGCGGGGGGGTCCGGGGAGCTGTTTTTT
CASSSLAGGSGELFF
>TRBV19|.|TRBJ1-1|.
TGTGCCTCCCAAAGGGGGAACACTGAAGCTTTCTTT
CASQRGNTEAFF
>TRBV2|.|TRBJ1-5|.
TGTGCCAGCAGAGTGGACAGTGGTTATCAGCCCCAGCATTTT
CASRVDSGYQPQHF
>TRBV19|TRBD1|TRBJ1-2|.
TGTGCCAGTAGTATAGGGACAGGGACGGTCTATGGCTACACCTTC
CASSIGTGTVYGYTF
>TRBV11-2|.|TRBJ2-1|.
TGTGCCAGCAGCCGGGCTGCAAGGGATGAGCAGTTCTTC
CASSRAARDEQFF
>TRBV5-1|TRBD2|TRBJ2-5|.
TGCGCCAGCAGCTTACCGGGACTAGCGGGGGGGCCACGGGAGACCCAGTACTTC
CASSLPGLAGGPRETQYF
>TRBV12-3/TRBV12-4|.|TRBJ1-1|.
TGTGCCAGCAGCTTGTCCACTGAAGCTTTCTTT
CASSLSTEAFF
>TRBV5-1|TRBD1|TRBJ2-5|.
TGCGCCAGCAGCTTGGATCTCCAGGGGGCGACTCGTGTCCAGTACTTC
CASSLDLQGATRVQYF
>TRBV19|.|TRBJ1-4|.
TGTGCCAGTAGTATAGGTTTACTAACATGGGTTCAAAAACTGTTTTTT
CASSIGLLTWVQKLFF
>TRBV2|.|TRBJ1-4|.
TGTGCCAGCAGTGCAAACGCCGGGACGGCTGAAAAACTGTTTTTT
CASSANAGTAEKLFF
>TRBV3-1/TRBV3-2|.|TRBJ1-6|few
TGTGCCAGCAGCCACCACGGGGATAATTCACCCCTCCACTTT
CASSHHGDNSPLHF
>TRBV11-2|TRBD1|TRBJ2-5|.
TGTGCCAGCAGCTTATACCCGGGACAGGGCGCGGAGACCCAGTACTTC
CASSLYPGQGAETQYF
>TRBV5-1|TRBD1|TRBJ2-3|.
TGCGCCAGCAGCTTAGGGACAGTCACAGATACGCAGTATTTT
CASSLGTVTDTQYF
>TRBV7-2|TRBD2|TRBJ2-1|.
TGTGCCAGCAGCCTCGGACTAGCGGGGGGTCTGGATGAGCAGTTCTTC
CASSLGLAGGLDEQFF
>TRBV6-5|.|TRBJ1-5|.
TGTGCCAGCACCTCCCTGGGGGGAAGGGATCAGCCCCAGCATTTT
CASTSLGGRDQPQHF
>TRBV6-5|.|TRBJ2-7|.
TGTGCCAGCAGTTACTCGAATCACCCTGGCTACGAGCAGTACTTC
CASSYSNHPGYEQYF
>TRBV15|.|TRBJ1-2|.
TGTGCCACCAGCAGAGATCTCTTGGATGGCTACACCTTC
CATSRDLLDGYTF
>TRBV7-9|.|TRBJ2-3|.
TGTGCCAGCAGCTTTCTTTTCGGGGCGGGAGATACGCAGTATTTT
CASSFLFGAGDTQYF
>TRBV20-1|TRBD1|TRBJ1-2|.
TGCAGTGCTAGTAAGGGGGCCAGTGGCTACACCTTC
CSASKGASGYTF
>TRBV5-4|.|TRBJ2-2|.
TGTGCCAGCAGCTTGGGGATTGGGTCCGGGAACACCGGGGAGCTGTTTTTT
CASSLGIGSGNTGELFF
>TRBV6-5|TRBD1|TRBJ1-2|.
TGTGCCAGCAGAGCGGGACAGGGTAGAGGCTACACCTTC
CASRAGQGRGYTF
>TRBV5-4|.|TRBJ2-6|.
TGTGCCAGCAGCTTGGAGGGGCGGGCTGGGGCCAACGTCCTGACTTTC
CASSLEGRAGANVLTF
>TRBV6-1|.|TRBJ1-1|.
TGTGCCAGCAGTGAAGTGGACACGAACACTGAAGCTTTCTTT
CASSEVDTNTEAFF
>TRBV30|TRBD1|TRBJ1-6|.
TGTGCCTGGAGTCCCCAGACAGGGGGCAGGAATTCACCCCTCCACTTT
CAWSPQTGGRNSPLHF
>TRBV19|.|TRBJ2-3|.
TGTGCCAGCGGAATTTCTAGCACAGATACGCAGTATTTT
CASGISSTDTQYF